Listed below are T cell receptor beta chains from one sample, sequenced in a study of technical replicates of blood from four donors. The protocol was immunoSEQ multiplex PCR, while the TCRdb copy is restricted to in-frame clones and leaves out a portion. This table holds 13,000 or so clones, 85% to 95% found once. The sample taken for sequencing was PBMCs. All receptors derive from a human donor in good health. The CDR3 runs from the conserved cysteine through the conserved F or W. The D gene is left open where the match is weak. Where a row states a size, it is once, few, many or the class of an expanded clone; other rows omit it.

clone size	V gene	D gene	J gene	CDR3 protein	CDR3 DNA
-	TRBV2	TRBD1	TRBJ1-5	CASSLTGGDNQPQHF	TGTGCCAGCAGTCTGACAGGGGGCGACAATCAGCCCCAGCATTTT
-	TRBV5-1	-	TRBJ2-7	CASSRGDSPSYEQYF	TGCGCCAGCAGCAGGGGGGACAGCCCCTCCTACGAGCAGTACTTC
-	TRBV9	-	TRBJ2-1	CASSSPGEQFF	TGTGCCAGCAGCTCCCCCGGTGAGCAGTTCTTC
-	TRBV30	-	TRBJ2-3	CAWSVNVDTDTQYF	TGTGCCTGGAGTGTAAACGTAGACACAGATACGCAGTATTTT
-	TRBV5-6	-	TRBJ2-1	CASSSPPRRARQFF	TGTGCCAGCAGCTCCCCACCTCGGAGGGCCAGGCAGTTCTTC
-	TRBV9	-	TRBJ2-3	CASSVAFAGAGDTQYF	TGTGCCAGCAGCGTAGCCTTTGCGGGCGCGGGAGATACGCAGTATTTT
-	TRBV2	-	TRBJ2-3	CASSESTYTDTQYF	TGTGCCAGCAGTGAATCCACTTACACAGATACGCAGTATTTT
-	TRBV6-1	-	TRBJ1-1	CASSVTLSVEAFF	TGTGCCAGCAGCGTCACTCTCTCGGTTGAAGCTTTCTTT
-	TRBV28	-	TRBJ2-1	CASSPDGGRYNEQFF	TGTGCCAGCAGCCCCGATGGAGGACGTTACAATGAGCAGTTCTTC
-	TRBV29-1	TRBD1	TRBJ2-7	CSVEVRDQGAYEQYF	TGCAGCGTTGAAGTCCGGGACCAGGGGGCCTACGAGCAGTACTTC
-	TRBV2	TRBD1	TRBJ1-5	CASRGQGDNQPQHF	TGTGCCAGCAGGGGCCAGGGGGATAATCAGCCCCAGCATTTT
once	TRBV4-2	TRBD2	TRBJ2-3	CASSQGGTSGQYDTQYF	TGTGCCAGCAGCCAAGGAGGGACTAGCGGACAGTATGATACGCAGTATTTT
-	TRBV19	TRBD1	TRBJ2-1	CASSIEGQGYNEQFF	TGTGCCAGTAGTATAGAGGGACAGGGATACAATGAGCAGTTCTTC
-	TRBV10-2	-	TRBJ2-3	CASRGGTTDTQYF	TGCGCCAGCCGAGGAGGAACCACAGATACGCAGTATTTT
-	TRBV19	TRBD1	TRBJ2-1	CASSMTRGLLNEQFF	TGTGCCAGTAGTATGACCAGGGGGCTATTGAATGAGCAGTTCTTC
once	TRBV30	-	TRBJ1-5	CAWSGGGNQPQHF	TGTGCCTGGAGTGGGGGGGGCAATCAGCCCCAGCATTTT
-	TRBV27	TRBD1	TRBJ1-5	CASSPTGFQPQHF	TGTGCCAGCAGCCCGACAGGGTTTCAGCCCCAGCATTTT
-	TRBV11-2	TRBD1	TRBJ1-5	CASSLLGGAGQPQHF	TGTGCCAGCAGCTTACTAGGGGGCGCGGGACAGCCCCAGCATTTT
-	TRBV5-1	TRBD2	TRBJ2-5	CASSPGPSSGSLRETQYF	TGCGCCAGCAGCCCGGGACCTTCTAGCGGGAGTCTGAGGGAGACCCAGTACTTC
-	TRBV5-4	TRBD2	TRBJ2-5	CASSTTTSAQETQYF	TGTGCCAGCAGCACCACGACTAGCGCTCAAGAGACCCAGTACTTC
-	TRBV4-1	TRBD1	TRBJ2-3	CASSQEQTGGPAGTQYF	TGCGCCAGCAGCCAAGAGCAAACAGGGGGGCCCGCGGGTACGCAGTATTTT
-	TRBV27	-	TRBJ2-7	CASSFRTDSYEQYF	TGTGCCAGCAGTTTCAGGACTGATTCCTACGAGCAGTACTTC
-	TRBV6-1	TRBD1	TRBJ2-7	CASSEAPGQGAGEQYF	TGTGCCAGCAGTGAAGCACCGGGACAGGGGGCAGGCGAGCAGTACTTC
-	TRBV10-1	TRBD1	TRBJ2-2	CASSESRQGASTGELFF	TGCGCCAGCAGTGAGTCAAGGCAGGGGGCTTCTACCGGGGAGCTGTTTTTT
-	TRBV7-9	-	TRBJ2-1	CASSLAGVNEQFF	TGTGCCAGCAGCTTAGCCGGGGTCAATGAGCAGTTCTTC
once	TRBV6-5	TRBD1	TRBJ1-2	CASSYSWDRGNYGYTF	TGTGCCAGCAGTTACTCGTGGGACAGGGGCAACTATGGCTACACCTTC
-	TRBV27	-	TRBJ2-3	CASSYEGRDTQYF	TGTGCCAGCAGTTATGAGGGGAGGGATACGCAGTATTTT
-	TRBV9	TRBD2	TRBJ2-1	CASSPGTSWGLEENEQFF	TGTGCCAGCAGCCCCGGGACTTCCTGGGGACTAGAAGAGAATGAGCAGTTCTTC
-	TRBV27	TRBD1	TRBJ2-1	CASSELGTGLLYEQFF	TGTGCCAGCAGTGAACTCGGGACAGGGCTTCTCTATGAGCAGTTCTTC
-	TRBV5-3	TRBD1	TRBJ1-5	CARSSPVDRGHQSGQPQHF	TGTGCCAGAAGCTCCCCTGTCGACAGGGGGCATCAGTCAGGTCAGCCCCAGCATTTT
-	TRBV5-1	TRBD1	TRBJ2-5	CASSSRTGFETQYF	TGCGCCAGCAGCTCTAGGACAGGGTTTGAGACCCAGTACTTC
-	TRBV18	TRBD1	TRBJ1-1	CASSLTVGTGKLGTEAFF	TGTGCCAGCTCACTCACGGTCGGGACAGGGAAGTTGGGCACTGAAGCTTTCTTT
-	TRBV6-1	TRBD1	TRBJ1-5	CASRPTGGIGQPQHF	TGTGCCAGCAGACCTACAGGGGGCATAGGGCAGCCCCAGCATTTT
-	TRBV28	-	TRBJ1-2	CASSLSTLPYGYTF	TGTGCCAGCAGTCTGAGCACGTTACCCTATGGCTACACCTTC
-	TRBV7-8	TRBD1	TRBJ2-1	CASSWGQGARVEQFF	TGTGCCAGCAGCTGGGGACAGGGGGCGCGAGTTGAGCAGTTCTTC
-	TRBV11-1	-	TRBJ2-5	CASSFGPNDQETQYF	TGTGCCAGCAGCTTTGGGCCGAACGATCAAGAGACCCAGTACTTC
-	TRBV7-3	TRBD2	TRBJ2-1	CASSRTRESYNEQFF	TGTGCCAGCAGCCGGACTAGGGAGTCCTACAATGAGCAGTTCTTC
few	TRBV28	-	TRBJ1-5	CASSPTGNQPQHF	TGTGCCAGCAGTCCTACAGGGAATCAGCCCCAGCATTTT
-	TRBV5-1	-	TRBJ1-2	CASRQDTTNYGYTF	TGCGCCAGCAGACAGGACACAACTAACTATGGCTACACCTTC
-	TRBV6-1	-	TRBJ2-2	CASTDGGNTGELFF	TGTGCCAGCACCGATGGAGGGAACACCGGGGAGCTGTTTTTT
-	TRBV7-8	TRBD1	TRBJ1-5	CASSLARTGSQPQHF	TGTGCCAGCAGCTTAGCGAGGACAGGGTCTCAGCCCCAGCATTTT
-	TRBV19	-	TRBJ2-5	CASSLVRGETQYF	TGTGCCAGTAGCCTCGTCAGGGGAGAGACCCAGTACTTC
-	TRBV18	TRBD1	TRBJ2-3	CANTGTGLDGTQYF	TGTGCCAACACCGGGACAGGCCTCGATGGTACGCAGTATTTT
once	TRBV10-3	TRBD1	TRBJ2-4	CAISGPGQGKNIQYF	TGTGCCATCAGCGGCCCGGGACAGGGGAAAAACATTCAGTACTTC
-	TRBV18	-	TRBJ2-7	CASSSGVGSYEQYF	TGTGCCAGCTCATCCGGGGTCGGGTCCTACGAGCAGTACTTC
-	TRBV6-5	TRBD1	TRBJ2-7	CASSPTRAQGHEQYF	TGTGCCAGCAGTCCAACCAGGGCACAGGGGCACGAGCAGTACTTC
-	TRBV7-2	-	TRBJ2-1	CASSYPGGSSYNEQFF	TGTGCCAGCAGCTACCCCGGGGGAAGCTCCTACAATGAGCAGTTCTTC
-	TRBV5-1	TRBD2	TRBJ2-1	CASSLGLAGARDEQFF	TGCGCCAGCAGCTTGGGACTAGCGGGTGCTAGGGATGAGCAGTTCTTC
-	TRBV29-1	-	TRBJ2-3	CSVEGVRGTDTQYF	TGCAGCGTTGAAGGTGTCAGGGGTACAGATACGCAGTATTTT
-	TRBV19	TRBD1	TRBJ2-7	CASSIGTGFVYEQYF	TGTGCCAGTAGTATAGGGACAGGGTTTGTCTACGAGCAGTACTTC
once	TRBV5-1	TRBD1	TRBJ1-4	CASSSGQGDEKLFF	TGCGCCAGCAGCTCGGGACAGGGAGACGAAAAACTGTTTTTT
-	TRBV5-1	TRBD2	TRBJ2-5	CASSLAVGTSALEYF	TGCGCCAGCAGCTTGGCCGTGGGGACTAGCGCTTTAGAGTACTTC
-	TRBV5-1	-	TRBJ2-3	CASSVGTDTSTDTQYF	TGCGCCAGCAGCGTGGGGACTGATACTAGCACAGATACGCAGTATTTT
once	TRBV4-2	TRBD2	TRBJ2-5	CASSQDLFPGRAGETQYF	TGTGCCAGCAGCCAAGATCTCTTCCCCGGGAGGGCCGGGGAGACCCAGTACTTC